The clone carrying this TCR beta chain was seen repeatedly, ten times or more. Patients were diagnosed from clinical symptoms, serum thyroxine, TRAb, thyroid ultrasound and orbital computed tomography. Transcripts of RNA were the source for amplifying TCR beta CDR3 regions. First-round RT-PCR used HTBI primers; second-round multiplex PCR followed. TCRdb fed the multiplex PCR reads into MiXCR, producing one record per CDR3 protein. Altogether hundreds of thousands of distinct CDR3 sequences are present, about 24% being singletons, with the ten largest covering around 6.5%. This CDR3 contains 16 residues. The ends lost 5 bases at V and 0 bases at J; junction bases unmatched: 9. The germline V gene encodes CDR1 SGHAT and CDR2 FQNNGV. The sample comes from a study of Graves' ophthalmopathy and Graves' hyperthyroidism.

The clonotype comes from a woman between 18 and 29 years old with stable Graves' hyperthyroidism. Some clones in this sample may be carry-over from other donors' samples. Sequencing was performed on peripheral blood. This rearrangement joins TRBV11-2 to TRBJ1-2, with 7 bases matching TRBD1. The CDR3 region is CASSHVTGTANYGYTF. The CDR3 nucleotides read TGTGCCAGCAGCCACGTGACAGGGACGGCTAACTATGGCTACACCTTC.